This T cell receptor (beta chain) is drawn from a study of blood T cell repertoires in COVID-19. Method: immunoSEQ multiplex PCR; TCRdb's copy keeps in-frame clones and lacks some. The data contain around 180,000 clones, roughly four fifths of them seen just once; the ten biggest clones take up 9.5% to 15%. The CDR3 contains 13 residues. Per germline, CDR1 KGHSH and CDR2 LQKENI. V was shortened by 4 bases and J by 4 bases, with 10 bases between the two germline ends. V and J are TRBV18 and TRBJ1-2; D remains ambiguous. This receptor was identified in a man aged 45 to 65 who had recovered from COVID-19. Sequencing used PBMCs or T cells enriched from blood (not recorded which). The CDR3 DNA sequence: TGTGCCAGCTCACTCCGGGGAGGCTATGGCTACACCTTC. It is translated as CASSLRGGYGYTF.